The clone carrying this T cell receptor beta chain is classed as medium-sized. The antigen is not known. This sample is drawn from a study of T cell clones after liver transplantation. Study-level information: TCRbeta sequencing after a pre-transplant mixed lymphocyte reaction identified graft-donor-reactive clones, later tracked in post-transplant blood. At least one year of complete immunosuppression withdrawal without enzymes over twice normal defined tolerance. Study-wide findings and caveats: Compared with third party-reactive sequences, donor-reactive ones declined more, independent of withdrawal success.

Alloreactive TCRbeta sequences came from sequencing proliferating CFSE-low cells in the MLR. Pre-transplant recipient cells responded to graft donor PBMCs, splenocytes, lymph-node cells, or third-party PBMCs. V shed 6 bases and J 7 bases; nucleotides not matched to a gene: 11. Per the germline V gene, CDR1 is SNHLY and CDR2 is FYNNEI. The CDR3 is made up of 16 amino acids. Only in-frame clones appear in the TCRdb table, and some are missing; sequencing was by immunoSEQ multiplex PCR. Here the sample spans around 1,400 clones, over 30% being singletons. The sequence came from a human patient who received a liver transplant. Some T cells may possibly be graft donor cells. The sequencing input was CD4+ T cells from cultured PBMCs. This chain links TRBV2 with TRBJ2-1; 11 positions match TRBD1. Here the CDR3 DNA reads TGTGCCAGCAGCAAAGGGGGGACAGGGGGGTCAAATGAGCAGTTCTTC. This encodes CASSKGGTGGSNEQFF.